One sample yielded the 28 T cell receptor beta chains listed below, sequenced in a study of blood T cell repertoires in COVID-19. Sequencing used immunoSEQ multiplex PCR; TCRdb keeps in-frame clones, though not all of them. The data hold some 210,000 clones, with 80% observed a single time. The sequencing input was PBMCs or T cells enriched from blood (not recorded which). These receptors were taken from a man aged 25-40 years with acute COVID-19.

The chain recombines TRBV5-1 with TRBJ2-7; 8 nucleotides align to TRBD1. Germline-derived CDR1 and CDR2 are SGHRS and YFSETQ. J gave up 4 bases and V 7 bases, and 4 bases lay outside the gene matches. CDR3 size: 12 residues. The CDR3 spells CASGGQGYEQYF. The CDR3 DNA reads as TGCGCCAGCGGCGGACAGGGTTACGAGCAGTACTTC.

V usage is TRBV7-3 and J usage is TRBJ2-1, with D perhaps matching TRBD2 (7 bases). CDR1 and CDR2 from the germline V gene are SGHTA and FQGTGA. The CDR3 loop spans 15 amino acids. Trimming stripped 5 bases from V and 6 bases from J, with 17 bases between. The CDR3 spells CASSPQGGGANEQFF. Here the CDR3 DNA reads TGTGCCAGCAGCCCTCAGGGTGGGGGGGCCAATGAGCAGTTCTTC.

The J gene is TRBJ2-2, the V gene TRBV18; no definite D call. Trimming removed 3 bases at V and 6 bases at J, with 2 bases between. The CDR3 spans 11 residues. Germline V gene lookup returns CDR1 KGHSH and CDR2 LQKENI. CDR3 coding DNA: TGTGCCAGCTCACCCTCCGGGGAGCTGTTTTTT. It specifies CASSPSGELFF.

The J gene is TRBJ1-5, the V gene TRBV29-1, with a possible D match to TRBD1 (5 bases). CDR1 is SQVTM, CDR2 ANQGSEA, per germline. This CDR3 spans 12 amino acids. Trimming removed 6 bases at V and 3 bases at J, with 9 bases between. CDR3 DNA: TGCAGCGTCGGGGGGGTCAATCAGCCCCAGCATTTT. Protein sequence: CSVGGVNQPQHF. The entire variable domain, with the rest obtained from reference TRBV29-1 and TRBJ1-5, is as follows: SAVISQKPSRDICQRGTSLTIQCQVDSQVTMMFWYRQQPGQSLTLIATANQGSEATYESGFVIDKFPISRPNLTFSTLTVSNMSPEDSSIYLCSVGGVNQPQHFGDGTRLSIL.

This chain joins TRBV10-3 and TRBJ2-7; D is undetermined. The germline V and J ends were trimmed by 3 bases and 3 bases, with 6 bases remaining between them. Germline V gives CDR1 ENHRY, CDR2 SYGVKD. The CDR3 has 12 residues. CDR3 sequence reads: CAISEVGYEQYF. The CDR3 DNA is TGTGCCATCAGTGAAGTCGGCTACGAGCAGTACTTC.

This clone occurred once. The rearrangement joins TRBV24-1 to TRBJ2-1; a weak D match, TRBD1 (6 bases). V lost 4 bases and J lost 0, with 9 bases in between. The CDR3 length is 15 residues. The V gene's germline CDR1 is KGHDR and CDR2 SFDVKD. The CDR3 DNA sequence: TGTGCCACCAGTGAGGGGACAAGCTCCTACAATGAGCAGTTCTTC. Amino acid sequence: CATSEGTSSYNEQFF.

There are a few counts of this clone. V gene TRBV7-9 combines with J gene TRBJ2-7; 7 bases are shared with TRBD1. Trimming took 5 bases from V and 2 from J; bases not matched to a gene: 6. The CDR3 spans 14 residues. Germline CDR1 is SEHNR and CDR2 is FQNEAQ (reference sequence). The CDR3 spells CASSPTTGTYEQYF. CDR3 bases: TGTGCCAGCAGCCCGACGACAGGGACCTACGAGCAGTACTTC.

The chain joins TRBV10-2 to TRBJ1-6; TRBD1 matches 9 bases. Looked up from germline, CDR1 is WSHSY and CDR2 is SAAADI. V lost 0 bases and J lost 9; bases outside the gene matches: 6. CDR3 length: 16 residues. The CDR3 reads CASSESGQGWVSPLHF. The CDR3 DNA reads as TGCGCCAGCAGTGAGTCCGGACAGGGGTGGGTTTCACCCCTCCACTTT.

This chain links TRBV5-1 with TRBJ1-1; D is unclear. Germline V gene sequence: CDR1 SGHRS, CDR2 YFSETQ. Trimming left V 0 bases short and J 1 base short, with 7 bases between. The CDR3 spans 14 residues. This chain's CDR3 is CASSLDAANTEAFF. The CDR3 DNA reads TGCGCCAGCAGCTTGGACGCGGCGAACACTGAAGCTTTCTTT.

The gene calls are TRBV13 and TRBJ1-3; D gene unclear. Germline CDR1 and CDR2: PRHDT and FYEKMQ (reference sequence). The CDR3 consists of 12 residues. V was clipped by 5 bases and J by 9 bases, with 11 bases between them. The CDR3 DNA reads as TGTGCCAGCAGCGCCCGGTTTGGCACCATATATTTT. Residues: CASSARFGTIYF.

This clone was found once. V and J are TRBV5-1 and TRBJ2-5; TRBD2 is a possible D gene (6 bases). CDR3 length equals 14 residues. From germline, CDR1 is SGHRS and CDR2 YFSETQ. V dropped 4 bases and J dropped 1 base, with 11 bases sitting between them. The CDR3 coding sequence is TGCGCCAGCAGCGTCATGGGGGGCCAAGAGACCCAGTACTTC. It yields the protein CASSVMGGQETQYF.

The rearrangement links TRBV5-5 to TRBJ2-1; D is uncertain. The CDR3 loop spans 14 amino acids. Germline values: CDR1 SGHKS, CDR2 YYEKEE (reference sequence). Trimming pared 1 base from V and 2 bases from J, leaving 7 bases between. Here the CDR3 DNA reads TGTGCCAGCAGCTTGTTCACAACCTACAATGAGCAGTTCTTC. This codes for CASSLFTTYNEQFF.

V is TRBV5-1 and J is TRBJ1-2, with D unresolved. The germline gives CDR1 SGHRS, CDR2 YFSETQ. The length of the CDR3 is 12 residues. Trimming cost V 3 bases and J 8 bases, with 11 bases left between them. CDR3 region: CASSSEGGGYTF. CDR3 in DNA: TGCGCCAGCAGCTCTGAGGGTGGGGGCTACACCTTC. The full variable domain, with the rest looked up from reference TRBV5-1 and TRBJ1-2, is KAGVTQTPRYLIKTRGQQVTLSCSPISGHRSVSWYQQTPGQGLQFLFEYFSETQRNKGNFPGRFSGRQFSNSRSEMNVSTLELGDSALYLCASSSEGGGYTFGSGTRLTVV.

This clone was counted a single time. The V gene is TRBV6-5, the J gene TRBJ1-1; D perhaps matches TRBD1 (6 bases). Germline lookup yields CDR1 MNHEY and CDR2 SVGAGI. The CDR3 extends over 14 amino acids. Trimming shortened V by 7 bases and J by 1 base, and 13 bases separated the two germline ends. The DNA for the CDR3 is TGTGCCAGCAAAACCGGGACACCGAACACTGAAGCTTTCTTT. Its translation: CASKTGTPNTEAFF.

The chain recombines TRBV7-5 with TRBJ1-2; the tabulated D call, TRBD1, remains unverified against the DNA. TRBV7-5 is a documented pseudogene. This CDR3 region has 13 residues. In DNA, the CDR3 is TGTGTCAGGCACAGATCAGCTAACTATGGCTACACCTTC. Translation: CVRHRSANYGYTF.

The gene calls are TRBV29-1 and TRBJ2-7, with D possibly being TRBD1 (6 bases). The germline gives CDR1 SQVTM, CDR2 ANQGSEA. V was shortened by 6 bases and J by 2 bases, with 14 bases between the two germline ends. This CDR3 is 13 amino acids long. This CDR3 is CSVGLQGAYEQYF. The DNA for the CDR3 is TGCAGCGTGGGCTTACAGGGCGCCTACGAGCAGTACTTC.

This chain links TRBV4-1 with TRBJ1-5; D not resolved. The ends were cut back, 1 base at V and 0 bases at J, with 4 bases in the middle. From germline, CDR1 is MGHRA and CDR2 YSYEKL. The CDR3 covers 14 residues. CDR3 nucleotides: TGCGCCAGCAGCCAAGTTCATAGCAATCAGCCCCAGCATTTT. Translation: CASSQVHSNQPQHF.

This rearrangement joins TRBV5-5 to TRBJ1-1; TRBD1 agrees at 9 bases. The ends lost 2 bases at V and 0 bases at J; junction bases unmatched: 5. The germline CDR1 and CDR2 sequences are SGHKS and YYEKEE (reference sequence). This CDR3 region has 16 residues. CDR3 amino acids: CASSFWDRVMNTEAFF. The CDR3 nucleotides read TGTGCCAGCAGCTTTTGGGACAGGGTGATGAACACTGAAGCTTTCTTT. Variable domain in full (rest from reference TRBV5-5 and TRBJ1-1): DAGVTQSPTHLIKTRGQQVTLRCSPISGHKSVSWYQQVLGQGPQFIFQYYEKEERGRGNFPDRFSARQFPNYSSELNVNALLLGDSALYLCASSFWDRVMNTEAFFGQGTRLTVV.

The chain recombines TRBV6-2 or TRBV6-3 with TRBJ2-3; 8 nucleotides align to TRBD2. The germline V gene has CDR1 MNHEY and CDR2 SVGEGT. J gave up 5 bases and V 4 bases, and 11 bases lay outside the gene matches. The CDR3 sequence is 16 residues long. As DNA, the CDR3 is TGTGCCAGCAGTTCCCTGGCGGGGGGCCGGGGAGATACGCAGTATTTT. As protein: CASSSLAGGRGDTQYF.

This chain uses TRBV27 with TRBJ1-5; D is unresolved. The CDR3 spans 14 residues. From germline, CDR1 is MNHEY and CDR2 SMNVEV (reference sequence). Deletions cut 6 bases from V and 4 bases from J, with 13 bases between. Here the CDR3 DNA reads TGTGCCAGCAGCCCCGCCGGGGTTAATCAGCCCCAGCATTTT. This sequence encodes CASSPAGVNQPQHF.

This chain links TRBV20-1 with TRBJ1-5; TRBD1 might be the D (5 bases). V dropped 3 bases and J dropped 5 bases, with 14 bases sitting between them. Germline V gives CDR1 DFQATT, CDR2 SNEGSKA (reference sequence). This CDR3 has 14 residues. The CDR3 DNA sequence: TGCAGTGCTAGTGGGCAGGGAAAAGATCAGCCCCAGCATTTT. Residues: CSASGQGKDQPQHF.

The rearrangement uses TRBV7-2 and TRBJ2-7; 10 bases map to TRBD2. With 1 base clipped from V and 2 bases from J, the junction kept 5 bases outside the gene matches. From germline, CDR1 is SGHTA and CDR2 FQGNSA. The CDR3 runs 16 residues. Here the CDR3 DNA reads TGTGCCAGCAGCTTAGTGGGAAGCGGGGGGGCCTACGAGCAGTACTTC. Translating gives CASSLVGSGGAYEQYF.

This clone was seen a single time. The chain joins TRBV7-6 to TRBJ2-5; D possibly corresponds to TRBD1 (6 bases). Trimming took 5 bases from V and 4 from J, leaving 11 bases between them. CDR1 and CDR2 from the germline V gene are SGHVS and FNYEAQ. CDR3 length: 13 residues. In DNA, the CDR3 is TGTGCCAGCAGCCCACAGGGTGGAGAGACCCAGTACTTC. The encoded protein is CASSPQGGETQYF.

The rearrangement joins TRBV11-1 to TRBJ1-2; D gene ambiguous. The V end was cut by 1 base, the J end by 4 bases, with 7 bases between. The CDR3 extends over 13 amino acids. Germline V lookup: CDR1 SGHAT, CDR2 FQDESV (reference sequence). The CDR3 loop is CASSLGERYGYTF. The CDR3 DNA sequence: TGTGCCAGCAGCTTAGGGGAGCGCTATGGCTACACCTTC.

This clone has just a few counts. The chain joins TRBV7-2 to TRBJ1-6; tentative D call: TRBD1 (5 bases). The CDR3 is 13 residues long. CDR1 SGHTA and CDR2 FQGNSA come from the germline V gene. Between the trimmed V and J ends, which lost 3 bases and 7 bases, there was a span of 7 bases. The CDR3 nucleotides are TGTGCCAGCAGCTTCAGACAGAATTCACCCCTCCACTTT. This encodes CASSFRQNSPLHF.

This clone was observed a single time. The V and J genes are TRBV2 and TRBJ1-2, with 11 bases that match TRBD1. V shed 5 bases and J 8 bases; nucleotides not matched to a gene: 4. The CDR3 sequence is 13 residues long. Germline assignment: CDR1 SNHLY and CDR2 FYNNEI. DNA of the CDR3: TGTGCCAGCAGTCGGACAGGGGGCGGCGGCTACACCTTC. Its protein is CASSRTGGGGYTF.

CDR3 loop: CASGEGGTSGNSYEQYF. The CDR3 DNA is TGTGCTAGTGGAGAAGGAGGGACTAGCGGAAACTCCTACGAGCAGTACTTC. The V call is TRBV12-5, the J call TRBJ2-7; TRBD2 matches 11 bases. The CDR3 contains 17 residues. J was trimmed by 0 bases and V by 6 bases; bases with no gene match: 10. CDR1 LGHNT and CDR2 FRNRAP come from the germline V gene.

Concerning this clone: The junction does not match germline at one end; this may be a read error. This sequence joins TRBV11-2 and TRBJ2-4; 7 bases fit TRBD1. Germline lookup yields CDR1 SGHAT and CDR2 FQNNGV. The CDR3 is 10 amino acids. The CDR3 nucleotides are TGTGCCAGCAGCCCAAAGGACAGGAACTTC. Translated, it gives CASSPKDRNF.